These 17 T cell receptor beta chains came from one sample sequenced in a study of PD-L1 blockade in urothelial cancer. Using immunoSEQ multiplex PCR, the repertoire was profiled, and TCRdb retains in-frame clones only, with some absent. The sample lists more than 65,000 clones; approximately 90% were seen once. The input for sequencing was PBMCs, taken around atezolizumab (anti-PD-L1) treatment. The receptors were gathered from a woman aged 70-85 years with urothelial cancer.

V usage is TRBV19 and J usage is TRBJ2-7; possible D gene TRBD2, 6 bases. Germline CDR1 and CDR2: LNHDA and SQIVND (reference sequence). The CDR3 contains 13 residues. V gave up 3 bases and J gave up 3 bases, with 9 bases separating them. The DNA of the CDR3 is TGTGCCAGTAGTATGACGGGGGACTACGAGCAGTACTTC. Its translation: CASSMTGDYEQYF.

The chain combines TRBV28 with TRBJ2-1; 10 bases match TRBD2. The CDR3 covers 15 residues. Germline V gives CDR1 MDHEN, CDR2 SYDVKM. Unmatched junction bases numbered 2, after V lost 2 bases and J lost 4 bases. The CDR3 DNA is TGTGCCAGCAGTTTAAGTAGCGGGGGGTACAATGAGCAGTTCTTC. Translated, it gives CASSLSSGGYNEQFF.

The V call is TRBV15, the J call TRBJ2-7; the D is unclear. The CDR3 is 13 amino acids. V shed 3 bases and J shed 3 bases, with 9 bases lying between them. The germline gives CDR1 LNHNV, CDR2 YYDKDF (reference sequence). CDR3 bases: TGTGCCACCAGCAGTTTAATCTTCTACGAGCAGTACTTC. Protein product: CATSSLIFYEQYF.

The rearrangement links TRBV20-1 to TRBJ1-2, with D uncertain. V was clipped by 2 bases and J by 8 bases, with 9 bases between them. Germline V lookup: CDR1 DFQATT, CDR2 SNEGSKA (reference sequence). This CDR3 contains 11 residues. The CDR3 protein is CSARFPGGYTF. The DNA of the CDR3 is TGCAGTGCTAGATTCCCCGGGGGCTACACCTTC.

The chain combines TRBV28 with TRBJ2-1, with 9 bases matching TRBD2. V dropped 6 bases and J dropped 1; count of bases not matched to a gene: 10. There are 17 residues in the CDR3. Germline CDR1 is MDHEN and CDR2 is SYDVKM. The CDR3 DNA sequence: TGTGCCAGCAGCGGGAGTAGCGGGAGTTTTTCCTACAATGAGCAGTTCTTC. Protein: CASSGSSGSFSYNEQFF. The full variable domain, its missing parts supplied by reference TRBV28 and TRBJ2-1, is DVKVTQSSRYLVKRTGEKVFLECVQDMDHENMFWYRQDPGLGLRLIYFSYDVKMKEKGDIPEGYSVSREKKERFSLILESASTNQTSMYLCASSGSSGSFSYNEQFFGPGTRLTVL.

This sequence joins TRBV28 and TRBJ1-1, with 8 bases fitting TRBD1. CDR3 length: 14 residues. Germline lookup yields CDR1 MDHEN and CDR2 SYDVKM. V shed 6 bases and J 4 bases; nucleotides not matched to a gene: 7. CDR3 DNA: TGTGCCAGCAGGGGGGGACAGGAGGGCACTGAAGCTTTCTTT. It is translated as CASRGGQEGTEAFF.

The chain couples TRBV6-6 to TRBJ2-7; possibly TRBD1 for D (5 bases). V shed 6 bases and J shed 0 bases, with 9 bases lying between them. Per the germline V gene, CDR1 is MNHNY and CDR2 is SVGAGI (reference sequence). The CDR3 is 13 residues long. CDR3 nucleotides: TGTGCCAGCAGCCGACAGAGCTCCTACGAGCAGTACTTC. This sequence encodes CASSRQSSYEQYF.

The genes are TRBV10-2 and TRBJ2-1, with 8 bases lining up with TRBD2. CDR3 size: 18 residues. Germline CDR1 WSHSY, CDR2 SAAADI. The junction had 14 bases not matched to a gene; V was cut back by 4 bases and J by 3 bases. CDR3: CASSGLAQSQVNYNEQFF. The DNA of the CDR3 is TGCGCCAGCAGTGGACTAGCGCAGAGTCAAGTAAACTACAATGAGCAGTTCTTC.

The rearrangement links TRBV6-1 to TRBJ2-7; the match to TRBD1 covers 7 bases. The CDR3 loop spans 13 amino acids. Germline V gives CDR1 MNHNS, CDR2 SASEGT. V trimming: 6 bases; J trimming: 7 bases; junction bases outside the gene matches: 9. The CDR3 DNA reads as TGTGCCAGCAGAGGGGGCGAGGGTAGGGAGCAGTACTTC. It yields the protein CASRGGEGREQYF.

The V call is TRBV7-8, the J call TRBJ2-7; the D gene is possibly TRBD2 (6 bases). V was cut by 0 bases and J by 2 bases, with 11 bases left in between. Germline V CDR1 and CDR2: SGHVS, FQNEAQ. CDR3 length: 15 amino acids. CDR3 sequence reads: CASSLAGTGTYEQYF. CDR3 bases: TGTGCCAGCAGCTTAGCCGGGACTGGGACCTACGAGCAGTACTTC.

The chain carries TRBV19 and TRBJ2-7; the match to TRBD2 covers 11 bases. V shed 1 base and J 3 bases; nucleotides not matched to a gene: 5. The CDR3 is 16 residues long. Germline V gives CDR1 LNHDA, CDR2 SQIVND (reference sequence). The CDR3 bases are TGTGCCAGTAGTATAGCCGGGACTAGCGGATACTACGAGCAGTACTTC. Its protein is CASSIAGTSGYYEQYF.

The chain links TRBV6-5 to TRBJ2-7, with TRBD1 matching 8 bases. This CDR3 spans 16 amino acids. V gave up 4 bases and J gave up 4 bases; unmatched junction bases: 12. Germline V gene data show CDR1 as MNHEY and CDR2 as SVGAGI. Here the CDR3 reads CASSSPGTGFGYEQYF. CDR3 nucleotides: TGTGCCAGCAGTTCTCCCGGGACAGGCTTCGGGTACGAGCAGTACTTC.

This rearrangement joins TRBV2 to TRBJ2-7; weak D call: TRBD2 (5 bases). V dropped 2 bases and J dropped 6 bases, with 20 bases sitting between them. CDR3 length: 16 amino acids. Germline assignment: CDR1 SNHLY and CDR2 FYNNEI. The CDR3 DNA sequence: TGTGCCAGCAGTGAATCCCCCGGCAGCTCTCTAGCCGAGCAGTACTTC. Translating gives CASSESPGSSLAEQYF.

The rearrangement links TRBV5-1 to TRBJ2-1; D perhaps matches TRBD1 (6 bases). The CDR3 is 19 residues long. Germline V gives CDR1 SGHRS, CDR2 YFSETQ. V gave up 3 bases and J gave up 4 bases, with 26 bases separating them. The CDR3 coding sequence is TGCGCCAGCAGCTCCGGGCCCGGGGCCCTCAGGGGCCTATACAATGAGCAGTTCTTC. The encoded protein is CASSSGPGALRGLYNEQFF.

The CDR3 nucleotides are TGTGCCACCTCTCGGAACACTGAAGCTTTCTTT. As protein: CATSRNTEAFF. This chain connects TRBV6-5 to TRBJ1-1; no clear D. V lost 10 bases to trimming and J lost 1 base, with 7 bases between them. The V gene's germline CDR1 is MNHEY and CDR2 SVGAGI. This CDR3 comprises 11 residues.

This clone was detected only once. The V gene is TRBV29-1, the J gene TRBJ1-4, with 7 bases fitting TRBD1. CDR3 length: 13 amino acids. Germline V gene data show CDR1 as SQVTM and CDR2 as ANQGSEA. The V gene end was trimmed by 7 bases and the J gene end by 6 bases; junction bases not matched to a gene: 8. CDR3 residues: CSAMQGGDEKLFF. In DNA, the CDR3 is TGCAGCGCGATGCAGGGGGGTGATGAAAAACTGTTTTTT.

The chain recombines TRBV5-1 with TRBJ2-3; D is unresolved. Germline values: CDR1 SGHRS, CDR2 YFSETQ. The ends were cut back, 0 bases at V and 3 bases at J, with 11 bases in the middle. This CDR3 contains 15 residues. The CDR3 sequence: CASSLGLPPTDTQYF. In DNA, the CDR3 is TGCGCCAGCAGCTTGGGACTTCCACCAACAGATACGCAGTATTTT.